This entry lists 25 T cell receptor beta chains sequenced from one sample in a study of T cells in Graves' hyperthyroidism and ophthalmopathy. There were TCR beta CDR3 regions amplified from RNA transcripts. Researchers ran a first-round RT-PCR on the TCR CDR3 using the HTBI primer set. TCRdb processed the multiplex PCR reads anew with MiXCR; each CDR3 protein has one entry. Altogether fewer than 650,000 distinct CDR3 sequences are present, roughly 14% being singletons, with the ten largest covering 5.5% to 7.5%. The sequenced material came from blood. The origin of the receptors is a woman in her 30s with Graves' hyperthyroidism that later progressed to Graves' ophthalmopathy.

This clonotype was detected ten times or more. The CDR3 spells CSVEWAEMGEQYF. The CDR3 DNA reads as TGCAGCGTTGAGTGGGCGGAGATGGGCGAGCAGTACTTC. The chain couples TRBV29-1 to TRBJ2-7; D is unresolved. The ends were cut back, 3 bases at V and 6 bases at J, with 15 bases in the middle. The CDR3 loop spans 13 amino acids. Per the germline V gene, CDR1 is SQVTM and CDR2 is ANQGSEA.

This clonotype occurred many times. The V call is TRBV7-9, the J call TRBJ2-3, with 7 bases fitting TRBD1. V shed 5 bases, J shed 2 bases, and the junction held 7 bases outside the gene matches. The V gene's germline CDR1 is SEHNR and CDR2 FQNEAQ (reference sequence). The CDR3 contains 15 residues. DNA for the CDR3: TGTGCCAGCAGCCCCCGGACAGGAGTCACAGATACGCAGTATTTT. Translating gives CASSPRTGVTDTQYF. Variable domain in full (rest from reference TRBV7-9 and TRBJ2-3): DTGVSQNPRHKITKRGQNVTFRCDPISEHNRLYWYRQTLGQGPEFLTYFQNEAQLEKSRLLSDRFSAERPKGSFSTLEIQRTEQGDSAMYLCASSPRTGVTDTQYFGPGTRLTVL.

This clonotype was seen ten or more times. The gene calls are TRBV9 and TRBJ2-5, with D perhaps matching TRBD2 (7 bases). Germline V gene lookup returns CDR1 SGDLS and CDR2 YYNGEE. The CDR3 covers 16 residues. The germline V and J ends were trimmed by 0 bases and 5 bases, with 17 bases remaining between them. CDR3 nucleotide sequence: TGTGCCAGCAGCGTAGAGGGGGGGGCAGGGGACGAGACCCAGTACTTC. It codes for CASSVEGGAGDETQYF.

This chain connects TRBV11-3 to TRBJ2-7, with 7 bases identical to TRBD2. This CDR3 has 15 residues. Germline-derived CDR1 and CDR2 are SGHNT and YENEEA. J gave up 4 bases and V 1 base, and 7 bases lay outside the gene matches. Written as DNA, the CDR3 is TGTGCCAGCAGCTTAGGAGGCGGGAGAGAATACGAGCAGTACTTC. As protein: CASSLGGGREYEQYF.

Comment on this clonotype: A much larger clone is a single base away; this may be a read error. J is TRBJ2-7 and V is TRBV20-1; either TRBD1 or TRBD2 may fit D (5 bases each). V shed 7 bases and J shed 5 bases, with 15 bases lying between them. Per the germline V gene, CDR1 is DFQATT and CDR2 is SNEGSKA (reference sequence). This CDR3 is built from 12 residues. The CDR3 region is CSVRVGANEQYF. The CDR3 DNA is TGCAGTGTGCGGGTTGGGGCCAACGAGCAGTACTTC.

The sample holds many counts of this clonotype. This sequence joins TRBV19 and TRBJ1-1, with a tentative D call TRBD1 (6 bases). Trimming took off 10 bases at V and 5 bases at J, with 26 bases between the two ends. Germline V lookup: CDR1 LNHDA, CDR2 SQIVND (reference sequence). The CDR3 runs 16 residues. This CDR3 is CATRLGGQDRRTEAFF. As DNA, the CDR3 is TGTGCCACCCGGCTGGGGGGGCAGGATAGGAGAACTGAAGCTTTCTTT.

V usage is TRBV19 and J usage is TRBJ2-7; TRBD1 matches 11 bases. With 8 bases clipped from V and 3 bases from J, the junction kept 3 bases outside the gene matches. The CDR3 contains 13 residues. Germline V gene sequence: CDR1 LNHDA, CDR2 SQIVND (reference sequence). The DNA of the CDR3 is TGTGCCAGTGGGACAGGGGGGATCTACGAGCAGTACTTC. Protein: CASGTGGIYEQYF.

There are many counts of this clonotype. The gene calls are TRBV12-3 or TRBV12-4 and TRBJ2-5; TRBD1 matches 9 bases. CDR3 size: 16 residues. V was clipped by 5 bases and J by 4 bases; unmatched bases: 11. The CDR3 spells CASSANTGGWAETQYF. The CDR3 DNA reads TGTGCCAGCAGTGCCAATACAGGGGGCTGGGCAGAGACCCAGTACTTC.

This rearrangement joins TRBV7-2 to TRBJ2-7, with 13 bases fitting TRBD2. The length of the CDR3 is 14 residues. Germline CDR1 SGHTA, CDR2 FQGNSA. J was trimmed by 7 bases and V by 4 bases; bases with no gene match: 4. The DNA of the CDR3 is TGTGCCAGCAGCTCAATGACTAGCGGGAGGGAGCAGTACTTC. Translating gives CASSSMTSGREQYF.

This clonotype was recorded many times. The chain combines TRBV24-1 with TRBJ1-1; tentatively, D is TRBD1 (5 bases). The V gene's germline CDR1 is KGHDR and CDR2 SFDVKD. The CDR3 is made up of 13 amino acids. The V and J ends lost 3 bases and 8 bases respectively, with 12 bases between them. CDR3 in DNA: TGTGCCACCAGTGATGCCGGGACGGACGAAGCTTTCTTT. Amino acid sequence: CATSDAGTDEAFF.

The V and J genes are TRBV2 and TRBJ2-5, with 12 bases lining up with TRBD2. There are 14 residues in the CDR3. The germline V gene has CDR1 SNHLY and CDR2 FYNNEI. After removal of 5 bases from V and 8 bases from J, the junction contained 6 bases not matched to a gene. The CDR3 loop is CASSRTSGTDTQYF. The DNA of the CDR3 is TGTGCCAGCAGTCGGACTAGCGGGACCGACACCCAGTACTTC.

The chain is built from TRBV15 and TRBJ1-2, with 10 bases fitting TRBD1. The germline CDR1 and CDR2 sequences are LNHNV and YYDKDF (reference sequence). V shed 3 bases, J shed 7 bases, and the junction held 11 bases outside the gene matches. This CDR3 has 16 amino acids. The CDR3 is CATSRIPTGGKGGYTF. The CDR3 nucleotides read TGTGCCACCAGCAGGATTCCGACAGGGGGCAAGGGTGGCTACACCTTC.

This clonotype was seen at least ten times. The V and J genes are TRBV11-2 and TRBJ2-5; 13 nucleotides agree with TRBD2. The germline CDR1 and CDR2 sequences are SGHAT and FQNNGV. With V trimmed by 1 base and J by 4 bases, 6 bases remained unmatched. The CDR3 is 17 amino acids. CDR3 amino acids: CASSLALGLAGVETQYF. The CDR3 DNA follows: TGTGCCAGCAGCTTAGCCCTAGGACTAGCGGGAGTAGAGACCCAGTACTTC.

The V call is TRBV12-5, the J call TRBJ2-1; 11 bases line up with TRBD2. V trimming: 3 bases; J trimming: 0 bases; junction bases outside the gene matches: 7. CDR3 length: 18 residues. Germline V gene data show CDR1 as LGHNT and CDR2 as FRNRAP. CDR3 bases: TGTGCTAGTGGTTTTATTCCTAGCGGGAGGCGCTCCTACAATGAGCAGTTCTTC. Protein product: CASGFIPSGRRSYNEQFF.

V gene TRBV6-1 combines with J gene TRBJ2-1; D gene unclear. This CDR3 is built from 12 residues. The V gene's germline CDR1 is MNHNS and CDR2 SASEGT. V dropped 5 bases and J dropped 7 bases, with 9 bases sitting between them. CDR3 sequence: CASSTLGNEQFF. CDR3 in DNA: TGTGCCAGCAGTACCCTAGGAAATGAGCAGTTCTTC.

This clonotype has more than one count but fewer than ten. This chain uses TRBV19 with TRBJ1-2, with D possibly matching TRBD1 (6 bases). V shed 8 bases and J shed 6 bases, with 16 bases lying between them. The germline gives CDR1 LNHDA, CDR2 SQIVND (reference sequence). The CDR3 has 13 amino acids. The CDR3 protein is CASGRGDIDGYTF. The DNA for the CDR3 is TGTGCCAGTGGTAGAGGGGACATCGATGGCTACACCTTC.

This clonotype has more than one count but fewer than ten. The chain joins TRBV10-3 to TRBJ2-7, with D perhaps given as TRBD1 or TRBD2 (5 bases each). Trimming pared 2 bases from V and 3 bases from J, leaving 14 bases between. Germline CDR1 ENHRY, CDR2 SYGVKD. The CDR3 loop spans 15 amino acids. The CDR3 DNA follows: TGTGCCATCAGTGAGGAGGGGAGTTTATTCTACGAGCAGTACTTC. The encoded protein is CAISEEGSLFYEQYF.

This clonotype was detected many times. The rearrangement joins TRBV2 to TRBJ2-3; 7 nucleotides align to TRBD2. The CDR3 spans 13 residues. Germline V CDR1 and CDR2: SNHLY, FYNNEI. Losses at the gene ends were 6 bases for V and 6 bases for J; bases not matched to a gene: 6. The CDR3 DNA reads TGTGCCAGCAGGACGGGGGGACTGGATACGCAGTATTTT. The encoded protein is CASRTGGLDTQYF.

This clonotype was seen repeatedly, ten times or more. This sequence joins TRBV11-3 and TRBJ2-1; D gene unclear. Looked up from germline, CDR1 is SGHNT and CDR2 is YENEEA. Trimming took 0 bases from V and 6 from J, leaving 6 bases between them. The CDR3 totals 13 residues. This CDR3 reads CASSLDFGNEQFF. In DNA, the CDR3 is TGTGCCAGCAGCTTAGATTTCGGCAATGAGCAGTTCTTC.

CDR3: CASSRTELKETQYF. The CDR3 DNA reads TGTGCCAGCAGTAGGACAGAATTAAAAGAGACCCAGTACTTC. The chain recombines TRBV12-3 or TRBV12-4 with TRBJ2-5; tentative D call: TRBD1 (6 bases). V was shortened by 5 bases and J by 3 bases, with 13 bases between the two germline ends. The CDR3 is 14 amino acids.

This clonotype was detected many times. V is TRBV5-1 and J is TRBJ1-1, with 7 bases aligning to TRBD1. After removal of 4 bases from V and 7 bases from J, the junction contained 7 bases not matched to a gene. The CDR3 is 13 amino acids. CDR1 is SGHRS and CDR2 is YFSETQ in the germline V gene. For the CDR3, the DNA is TGCGCCAGCAGCCGCGGGACAGCCATTGAAGCTTTCTTT. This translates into CASSRGTAIEAFF.

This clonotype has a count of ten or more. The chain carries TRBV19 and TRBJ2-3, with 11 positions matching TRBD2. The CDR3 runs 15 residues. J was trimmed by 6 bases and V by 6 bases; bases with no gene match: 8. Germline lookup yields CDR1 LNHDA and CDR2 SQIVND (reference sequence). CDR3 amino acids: CASRVTSGSRDTQYF. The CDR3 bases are TGTGCCAGTAGGGTTACTAGCGGGAGCAGGGATACGCAGTATTTT.

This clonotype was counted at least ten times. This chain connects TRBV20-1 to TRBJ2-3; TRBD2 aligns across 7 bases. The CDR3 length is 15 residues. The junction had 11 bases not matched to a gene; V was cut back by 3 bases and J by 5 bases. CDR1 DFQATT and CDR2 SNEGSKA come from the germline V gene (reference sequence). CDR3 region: CSASSASGERDTQYF. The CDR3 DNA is TGCAGTGCTAGTTCGGCTAGCGGCGAACGAGATACGCAGTATTTT.

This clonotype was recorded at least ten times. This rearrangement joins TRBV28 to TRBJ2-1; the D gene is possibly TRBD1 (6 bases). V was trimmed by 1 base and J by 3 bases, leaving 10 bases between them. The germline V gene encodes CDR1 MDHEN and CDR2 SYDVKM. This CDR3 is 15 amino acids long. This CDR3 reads CASSLSGEVYNEQFF. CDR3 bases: TGTGCCAGCAGTTTATCAGGGGAAGTCTACAATGAGCAGTTCTTC.

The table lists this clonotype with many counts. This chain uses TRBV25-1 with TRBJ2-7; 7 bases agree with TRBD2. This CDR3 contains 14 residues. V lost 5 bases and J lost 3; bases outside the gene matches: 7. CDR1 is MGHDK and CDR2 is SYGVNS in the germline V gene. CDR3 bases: TGTGCCAGCAGTTTCGGCGGGAGTAACTACGAGCAGTACTTC. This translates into CASSFGGSNYEQYF.